This T cell receptor (beta chain) derives from a study of cytomegalovirus exposure and HLA in healthy donors. Study-wide results and limits: Reported performance of the classifier showed diagnosis of cytomegalovirus status with high specificity and sensitivity.

TCRdb's copy holds only in-frame clones and misses some; the assay was immunoSEQ multiplex PCR. This sample carries tens of thousands of clones, roughly 96% of them seen once, and the ten largest clones take 5.8%. The CDR3 runs to 13 residues. In germline, CDR1 is SGDLS, CDR2 YYNGEE. V was trimmed by 1 base and J by 4 bases, leaving 8 bases between them. Concerning this clone: Its antigen is not known.

The clonotype originates from a woman aged 18-35 years in good health and CMV-seropositive. This chain connects TRBV9 to TRBJ2-5; D is ambiguous. The specimen sequenced was PBMCs. The CDR3 nucleotides read TGTGCCAGCAGCGTATCGGTCCGAGAGACCCAGTACTTC. Translation gives CASSVSVRETQYF.